The present T cell receptor (beta chain) was sequenced within a study of CD8 T cells in ankylosing spondylitis. Quantitative 5'-RACE with molecular barcodes produced the TCR beta libraries. TCRdb passed the 5' RACE reads through MiXCR, listing each CDR3 protein once. The sample has about 220,000 distinct CDR3 sequences, just under 7.5% seen once. Notes on the study in general: A TCR beta motif made of roughly eight highly homologous variants seemed typical of ankylosing spondylitis blood. Enrichment of disease-linked clones was reportedly significant in matched ankylosing spondylitis synovial fluid. Relatively scarce in peripheral blood, disease-linked clones were CD8+.

This clonotype was observed a few times. Its target is not known. The V end was cut by 6 bases, the J end by 8 bases, with 14 bases between. The CDR3 consists of 13 residues. The V gene's germline CDR1 is KGHSH and CDR2 LQKENI. Sequencing input: blood, either unsorted or a sorted T cell fraction (not recorded which). The sequence derives from a male donor with ankylosing spondylitis. The chain links TRBV18 to TRBJ2-1, with D perhaps matching TRBD1 (6 bases). In DNA form, the CDR3 reads TGTGCCAGCTCTCCCACAGGGTTTGATGAGCAGTTCTTC. Its protein is CASSPTGFDEQFF. Together with reference TRBV18 and TRBJ2-1, the CDR3 gives the full variable domain: NAGVMQNPRHLVRRRGQEARLRCSPMKGHSHVYWYRQLPEEGLKFMVYLQKENIIDESGMPKERFSAEFPKEGPSILRIQQVVRGDSAAYFCASSPTGFDEQFFGPGTRLTVL.